This T cell receptor (beta chain) is from a study of a mutant IDH1 vaccine in newly diagnosed glioma. Whole-study context: Averaging around 40 years of age, treated patients were approximately 62% male and around 38% female. Receipt of radiotherapy, temozolomide, or both preceded the study, and most received both.

The V gene end was trimmed by 4 bases and the J gene end by 0 bases; junction bases not matched to a gene: 0. Germline V CDR1 and CDR2: SNHLY, FYNNEI. CDR3 size: 13 residues. Time point in this sample: baseline, week 1 (first vaccination visit). Noted treatment: pre-vaccination baseline after standard-of-care therapy. Clones were read by immunoSEQ multiplex PCR, and TCRdb kept only the in-frame ones, dropping some. The sample yields 85,000 to 100,000 clones, around four fifths seen once. The material sequenced was PBMCs, taken from a glioma patient treated with radiotherapy, temozolomide or both. The chain couples TRBV2 to TRBJ2-7; 7 bases line up with TRBD1. The TCR was taken from a man in his forties with glioma. CDR3 bases: TGTGCCAGCAGTGGGGACAGCTCCTACGAGCAGTACTTC. This gives the protein CASSGDSSYEQYF. The complete variable domain, with remaining parts taken from reference TRBV2 and TRBJ2-7, reads EPEVTQTPSHQVTQMGQEVILRCVPISNHLYFYWYRQILGQKVEFLVSFYNNEISEKSEIFDDQFSVERPDGSNFTLKIRSTKLEDSAMYFCASSGDSSYEQYFGPGTRLTVT.